This T cell receptor beta chain was captured by sequencing in a study of cytomegalovirus exposure and HLA in healthy donors. The CDR3 runs 16 residues. The V and J ends lost 3 bases and 6 bases, in that order; junction bases with no gene match: 10. CDR1 is KGHSH and CDR2 is LQKENI in the germline V gene. The study ran its PCR with 60 Vbeta and 13 Jbeta primers. Data came from immunoSEQ multiplex PCR; TCRdb stores just in-frame clones and leaves some out. This sample has approximately 110,000 clones, with just under 75% found just once. The receptor was derived from a man aged 55 to 70 in good health and CMV-seropositive. This chain connects TRBV18 to TRBJ2-2; TRBD1 matches at 7 bases. Input material: PBMCs. The CDR3, as DNA: TGTGCCAGCTCACCTACCGGGACAGAGCGATCCGGGGAGCTGTTTTTT. Protein product: CASSPTGTERSGELFF.